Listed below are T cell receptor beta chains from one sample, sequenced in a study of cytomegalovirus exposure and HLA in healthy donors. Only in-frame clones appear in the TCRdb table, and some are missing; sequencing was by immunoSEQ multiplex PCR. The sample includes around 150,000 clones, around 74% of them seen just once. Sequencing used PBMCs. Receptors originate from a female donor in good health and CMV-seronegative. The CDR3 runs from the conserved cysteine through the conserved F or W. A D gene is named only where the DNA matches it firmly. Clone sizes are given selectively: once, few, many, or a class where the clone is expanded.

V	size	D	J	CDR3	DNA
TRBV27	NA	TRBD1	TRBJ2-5	CASSFGTGRAQYF	TGTGCCAGCAGTTTCGGGACAGGTCGGGCCCAGTACTTC
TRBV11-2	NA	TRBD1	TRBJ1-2	CASSDWTGTGEGYTF	TGTGCCAGCAGTGACTGGACAGGGACTGGGGAGGGCTACACCTTC
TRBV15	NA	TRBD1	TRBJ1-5	CATSRVGTGSNQPQHF	TGTGCCACCAGCAGAGTAGGGACAGGGAGCAATCAGCCCCAGCATTTT
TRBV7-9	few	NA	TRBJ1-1	CASSGKRQSNTEAFF	TGTGCCAGCAGCGGGAAGAGACAGTCCAACACTGAAGCTTTCTTT
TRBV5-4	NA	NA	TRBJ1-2	CASSLELNNYGYTF	TGTGCCAGCAGCTTGGAGCTTAATAACTATGGCTACACCTTC
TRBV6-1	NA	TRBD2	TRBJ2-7	CASTHQTGGYGEQYF	TGTGCCAGCACCCATCAAACGGGAGGGTACGGCGAGCAGTACTTC
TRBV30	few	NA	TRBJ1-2	CAWSVSGLYGYTF	TGTGCCTGGAGTGTATCAGGGCTCTATGGCTACACCTTC
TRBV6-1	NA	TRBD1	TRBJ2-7	CASSEAGTGGYEQYF	TGTGCCAGCAGTGAAGCCGGGACAGGGGGGTACGAGCAGTACTTC
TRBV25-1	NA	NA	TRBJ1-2	CASSENRNYGYTF	TGTGCCAGCAGTGAAAACAGAAACTATGGCTACACCTTC
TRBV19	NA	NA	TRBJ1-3	CASSIGAVVRGGNTIYF	TGTGCCAGTAGTATAGGCGCGGTGGTTCGAGGAGGAAACACCATATATTTT
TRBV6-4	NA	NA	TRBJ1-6	CASSDSPGDNSPLHF	TGTGCCAGCAGTGACTCTCCAGGGGACAATTCACCCCTCCACTTT
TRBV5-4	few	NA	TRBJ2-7	CASSLAPPEGTYEQYF	TGTGCCAGCAGCTTGGCACCGCCGGAGGGAACCTACGAGCAGTACTTC
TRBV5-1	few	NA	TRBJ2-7	CASRAESSYEQYF	TGCGCCAGCCGTGCTGAGAGCTCCTACGAGCAGTACTTC
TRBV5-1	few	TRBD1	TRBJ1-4	CASSSGTVFSSEKLFF	TGCGCCAGCAGCTCGGGGACAGTCTTTAGTAGCGAAAAACTGTTTTTT
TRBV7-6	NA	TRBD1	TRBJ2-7	CASSSEGRTGEQYF	TGTGCCAGCAGCTCCGAGGGGCGGACAGGGGAGCAGTACTTC
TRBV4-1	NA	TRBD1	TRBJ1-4	CASSQVKDREGEKLFF	TGCGCCAGCAGCCAAGTGAAGGACAGGGAGGGTGAAAAACTGTTTTTT
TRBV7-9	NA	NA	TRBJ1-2	CASSPLGGRGYGYTF	TGTGCCAGCAGCCCCCTGGGCGGTAGGGGCTATGGCTACACCTTC
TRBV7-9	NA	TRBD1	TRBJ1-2	CASTGGSYYGYTF	TGTGCCAGCACAGGGGGCTCGTACTATGGCTACACCTTC
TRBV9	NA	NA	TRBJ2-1	CASSRDIPPGTRNEQFF	TGTGCCAGCAGCCGCGATATACCTCCGGGGACAAGGAATGAGCAGTTCTTC
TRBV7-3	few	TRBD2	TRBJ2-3	CASNQWGGGPTDTQYF	TGTGCCAGCAACCAATGGGGCGGGGGGCCCACAGATACGCAGTATTTT
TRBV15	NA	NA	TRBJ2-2	CATSTGTLENTGELFF	TGTGCCACCTCTACCGGGACACTAGAGAACACCGGGGAGCTGTTTTTT
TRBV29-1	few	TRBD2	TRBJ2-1	CSVEGSSGPDNEQFF	TGCAGCGTTGAAGGCTCTAGCGGTCCCGACAATGAGCAGTTCTTC
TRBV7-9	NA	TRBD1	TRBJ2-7	CATSPPGTGDHEQYF	TGTGCCACCTCCCCCCCCGGGACAGGGGACCACGAGCAGTACTTC
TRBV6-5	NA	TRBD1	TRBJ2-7	CASSPPRDSHYEQYF	TGTGCCAGCAGTCCTCCAAGGGACAGCCACTACGAGCAGTACTTC
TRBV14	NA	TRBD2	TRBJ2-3	CASGQTSNLKYF	TGTGCCAGCGGGCAGACTAGCAACTTGAAGTATTTT
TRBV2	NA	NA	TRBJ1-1	CASSEARLNTEAFF	TGTGCCAGCAGTGAAGCCAGGCTGAACACTGAAGCTTTCTTT